This is a list of T cell receptor beta chains from one sample in a study of coeliac disease. Assay used: immunoSEQ multiplex PCR; TCRdb lists only in-frame clones, some missing. The top ten clones hold about 11% of a sample with some 4,500 clones, about 61% of them seen once. Sequenced input: lamina propria lymphocytes from the gut. All receptors come from a woman in her 70s with celiac disease. CDR3s include the opening cysteine and the closing phenylalanine or tryptophan. A D gene is named only where the DNA matches it firmly. Clone size is given for some rows only: seen once, a few or many times, or a class if the clone is expanded.

d_call j_call clone_size v_call cdr3_nt cdr3_aa
TRBD2 TRBJ2-2 - TRBV7-6 TGTGCCAGCAGCTTAGGAGGTCGGGGACTAGCGGGGACAAGGGACACCGGGGAGCTGTTTTTT CASSLGGRGLAGTRDTGELFF
- TRBJ1-6 - TRBV5-6 TGTGCCAGCAGCATCGGGCCACTAGGCGTATCGGCCCTCCACTTT CASSIGPLGVSALHF
TRBD2 TRBJ2-1 - TRBV18 TGTGCCAGCTCACCACCTTCTAGCGGGGGGGCCCACAATGAGCAGTTCTTC CASSPPSSGGAHNEQFF
- TRBJ1-2 - TRBV15 TGTGCCACCAGCAAAGAAGGACACCTTTATGGCTACACCTTC CATSKEGHLYGYTF
- TRBJ1-3 once TRBV9 TGTGCCAGCAGCGTAGTAGGGGGTTTTTCTGGAAACACCATATATTTT CASSVVGGFSGNTIYF
- TRBJ1-2 few TRBV4-1 TGCGCCAGCAGCCAAGTGGCCAGGGCGGACTATGGCTACACCTTC CASSQVARADYGYTF
TRBD1 TRBJ1-5 - TRBV28 TGTGCCAGCAGCGCCAGACAGGGGGGCAATCAGCCCCAGCATTTT CASSARQGGNQPQHF
- TRBJ1-2 - TRBV10-3 TGTGCCATCAGCAACGGGGGGGTTGGCTACACCTTC CAISNGGVGYTF
- TRBJ2-7 - TRBV27 TGTGCCAGCAGTTCCAAATTCTACGAGCAGTACTTC CASSSKFYEQYF
- TRBJ2-5 few TRBV6-5 TGTGCCAGCGGACAATTAGGCGCAGAGACCCAGTACTTC CASGQLGAETQYF
TRBD1 TRBJ1-2 - TRBV7-9 TGTGCCAGCAGCTTAGCGGGACAGTCCCTCGAGGTGGGGGGCTACACCTTC CASSLAGQSLEVGGYTF
- TRBJ1-1 few TRBV5-1 TGCGCCAGCCAAGTAGACAGACCTAAGACTGAAGCTTTCTTT CASQVDRPKTEAFF
- TRBJ2-2 few TRBV5-1 TGCGCCAGCAGCTTGGCTCCCAGTGGCGGGGAGCTGTTTTTT CASSLAPSGGELFF
- TRBJ2-3 - TRBV2 TGTGCCAGCACCCAGGGCACAGATACGCAGTATTTT CASTQGTDTQYF
- TRBJ2-7 few TRBV6-1 TGTGCCAGCAGGGTCGCGGGGTTCTACGAGCAGTACTTC CASRVAGFYEQYF
- TRBJ1-3 medium-sized TRBV20-1 TGCAGTGCTAGCCAGAACACCATATATTTT CSASQNTIYF
TRBD1 TRBJ2-7 few TRBV28 TGTGCCAGCACCCTGACAGGGTTGGGGGAGCAGTACTTC CASTLTGLGEQYF
- TRBJ1-5 few TRBV12-2 TGTGCAAGTCGCTTTCCCGGGGCGGGAATGGGCCAGCCCCAGCATTTT CASRFPGAGMGQPQHF
TRBD2 TRBJ2-1 large TRBV5-6 TGTGCCAGCAGCTTGGACAACTACGGGGGGGCCAATGAGCAGTTCTTC CASSLDNYGGANEQFF
- TRBJ2-2 - TRBV20-1 TGCAGTGCCCCTAGGGGGGGGGAGCTGTTTTTT CSAPRGGELFF
- TRBJ1-3 - TRBV5-1 TGCGCCAGCAGCTTGGACGGGTTCTCTGGAAACACCATATATTTT CASSLDGFSGNTIYF
- TRBJ1-1 few TRBV7-2 TGTGCCAGCAGCTTACAGTCAGGGAACACTGAAGCTTTCTTT CASSLQSGNTEAFF
TRBD2 TRBJ2-7 once TRBV4-1 TGCGCCAGCAGTCCACGCGGGGGGCCGTACTCCTACGAGCAGTACTTC CASSPRGGPYSYEQYF
- TRBJ1-2 - TRBV20-1 TGCAGTGCAGGGGAAGTTGGTGGCTACACCTTC CSAGEVGGYTF
- TRBJ2-5 - TRBV18 TGTGCCAGCTCAAGACCCCCGGGTCAAGAGACCCAGTACTTC CASSRPPGQETQYF
- TRBJ1-6 few TRBV30 TGTGCCTGGAGACGTAGTAATTCACCCCTCCACTTT CAWRRSNSPLHF
- TRBJ1-1 - TRBV29-1 TGCAGCGTTGAAGATCCAGGGCAAGCTTTCTTT CSVEDPGQAFF